This TCR beta chain is from a study of early T cells in non-severe SARS-CoV-2 infection. The overall study: The input, bulk RNA from unsorted whole blood, was sequenced, and chains were unpaired. The study's findings and limits: Missing private and CD4 specificities, VDJdb matching favored anti-spike CD8 responses.

Trimming at V came to 4 bases and at J to 2 bases, leaving 14 bases not matched to a gene. This CDR3 has 18 residues. Germline CDR1 is MNHNS and CDR2 is SASEGT. The TCR library protocol attached unique molecular identifiers to the individual cDNA molecules. TCRdb passed the 5' RACE reads through MiXCR, listing each CDR3 protein once. The profile shows some 38,000 distinct CDR3 sequences, over 3.5% of them singletons. Only a few counts were recorded for this clonotype. The antigen remains unidentified. Material: whole blood. This clonotype was obtained from an adult who was a healthcare worker with PCR-confirmed SARS-CoV-2 infection or an uninfected control (not recorded which). The genes are TRBV6-1 and TRBJ2-5; 9 positions agree with TRBD1. The CDR3 sequence is CASSASILGQGIQETQYF. The CDR3 region has the DNA TGTGCCAGCAGTGCCTCAATCCTGGGACAGGGCATACAAGAGACCCAGTACTTC.